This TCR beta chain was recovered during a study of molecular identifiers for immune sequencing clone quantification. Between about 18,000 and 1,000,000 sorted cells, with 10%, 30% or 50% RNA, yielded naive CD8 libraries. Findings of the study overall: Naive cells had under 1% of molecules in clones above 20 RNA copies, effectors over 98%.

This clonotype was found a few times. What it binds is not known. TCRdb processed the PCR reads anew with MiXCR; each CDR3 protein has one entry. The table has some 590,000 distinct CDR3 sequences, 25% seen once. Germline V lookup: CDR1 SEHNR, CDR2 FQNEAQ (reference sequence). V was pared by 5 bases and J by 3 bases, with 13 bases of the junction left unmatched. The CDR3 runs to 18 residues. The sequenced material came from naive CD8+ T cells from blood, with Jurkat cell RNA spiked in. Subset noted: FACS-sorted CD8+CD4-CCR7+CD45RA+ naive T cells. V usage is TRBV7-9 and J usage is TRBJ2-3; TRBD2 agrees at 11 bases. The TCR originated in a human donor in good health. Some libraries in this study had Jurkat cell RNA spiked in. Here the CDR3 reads CASSAGLAAEGLTDTQYF. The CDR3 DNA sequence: TGTGCCAGCAGCGCGGGACTAGCGGCCGAAGGGCTGACAGATACGCAGTATTTT.